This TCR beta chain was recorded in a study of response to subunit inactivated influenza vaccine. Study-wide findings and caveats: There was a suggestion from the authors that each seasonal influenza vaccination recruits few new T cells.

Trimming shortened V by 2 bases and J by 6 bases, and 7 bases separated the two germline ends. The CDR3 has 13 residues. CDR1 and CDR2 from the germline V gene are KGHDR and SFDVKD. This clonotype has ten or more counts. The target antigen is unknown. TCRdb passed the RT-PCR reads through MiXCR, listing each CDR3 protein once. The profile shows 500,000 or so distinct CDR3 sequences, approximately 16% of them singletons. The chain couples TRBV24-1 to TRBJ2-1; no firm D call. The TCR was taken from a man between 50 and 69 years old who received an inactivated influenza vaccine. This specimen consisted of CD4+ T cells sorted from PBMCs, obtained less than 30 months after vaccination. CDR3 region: CATSDWSSNEQFF. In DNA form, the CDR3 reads TGTGCCACCAGTGATTGGAGCTCCAATGAGCAGTTCTTC.